Below are 21 T cell receptor beta chains sequenced from a single sample in a study of T cell responses to AZD1222 COVID-19 vaccine. TCRdb's table, derived via immunoSEQ multiplex PCR, lists solely in-frame clones and lacks some. Here the sample spans more than 80,000 clones, 85% to 90% being singletons. The source was peripheral blood, collected on day 0 of MenACWY control vaccination. Every receptor here comes from an adult in good health.

CDR3 sequence: CASSIGGGTDTQYF. As DNA, the CDR3 is TGTGCCAGTAGTATCGGCGGGGGTACAGATACGCAGTATTTT. V and J are TRBV19 and TRBJ2-3, with 7 bases aligning to TRBD2. Looked up from germline, CDR1 is LNHDA and CDR2 is SQIVND (reference sequence). The V and J ends lost 3 bases and 3 bases, in that order; junction bases with no gene match: 3. The CDR3 runs to 14 residues.

This chain links TRBV30 with TRBJ1-1; perhaps TRBD1 as D (6 bases). The CDR3 totals 14 residues. Germline CDR1 is GTSNPN and CDR2 is SVGIG (reference sequence). V was pared by 1 base and J by 4 bases, with 13 bases between. CDR3 sequence (DNA): TGTGCCTGGAGTGCCAACAGGGCAGGCACTGAAGCTTTCTTT. Protein product: CAWSANRAGTEAFF.

This chain joins TRBV27 and TRBJ1-2, with 12 bases that match TRBD1. CDR3 length equals 16 residues. CDR1 MNHEY and CDR2 SMNVEV come from the germline V gene (reference sequence). J was trimmed by 5 bases and V by 6 bases; bases with no gene match: 10. In DNA form, the CDR3 reads TGTGCCAGCAGCTTCTCCGGGACAGGGGGCACGTATGGCTACACCTTC. This translates into CASSFSGTGGTYGYTF.

In DNA form, the CDR3 reads TGTGCCAGTAGTCGAGAAAACATTCAGTACTTC. Translating it yields CASSRENIQYF. The chain combines TRBV19 with TRBJ2-4; D is undetermined. The CDR3 loop spans 11 amino acids. The V end lost 5 bases, the J end lost 5 bases, and 4 bases lay between the germline ends. The germline V gene has CDR1 LNHDA and CDR2 SQIVND (reference sequence).

The V and J genes are TRBV12-3 or TRBV12-4 and TRBJ2-1; TRBD1 aligns across 7 bases. The CDR3 sequence is 11 residues long. Trimming removed 11 bases from V and 10 bases from J; junction bases left unmatched: 8. The CDR3 is CASRTGVEQFF. CDR3 sequence (DNA): TGTGCCTCTCGAACAGGGGTAGAGCAGTTCTTC.

J is TRBJ1-6 and V is TRBV20-1, with 7 bases identical to TRBD1. The V gene's germline CDR1 is DFQATT and CDR2 SNEGSKA (reference sequence). CDR3 size: 15 residues. Unmatched junction bases numbered 8, after V lost 3 bases and J lost 6 bases. The CDR3 sequence is CSASLGGQTNSPLHF. CDR3 in DNA: TGCAGTGCTAGTCTCGGGGGACAGACTAATTCACCCCTCCACTTT.

The J gene is TRBJ1-3, the V gene TRBV10-3, with D unclear. Germline V gene data show CDR1 as ENHRY and CDR2 as SYGVKD. The CDR3 runs to 12 residues. With 7 bases removed from V and 4 bases from J, the gap between germline ends came to 8 bases. CDR3 amino acids: CAITRTGNTIYF. CDR3 DNA: TGTGCCATCACCAGGACGGGAAACACCATATATTTT.

Turning to this clone: The junction departs from germline at one end; a sequencing error may be responsible. J is TRBJ2-7 and V is TRBV3-1 (or the pseudogene TRBV3-2); D possibly corresponds to TRBD2 (5 bases). The CDR3 contains 15 residues. CDR1 and CDR2 (germline): LGHDT, YNNKEL (reference sequence). The DNA of the CDR3 is TGTGCCAGCAGGCAAGTCGGGGTGAGCTCCTACGAGCAGTACTTC. It is translated as CASRQVGVSSYEQYF.

In its sample, this clone was seen many times. The V gene is TRBV9, the J gene TRBJ2-1, with 7 bases aligning to TRBD2. The CDR3 is made up of 15 amino acids. Losses at the gene ends were 3 bases for V and 4 bases for J; bases not matched to a gene: 7. The germline gives CDR1 SGDLS, CDR2 YYNGEE. CDR3 in amino acids: CASSAGAGSYNEQFF. CDR3 nucleotide sequence: TGTGCCAGCAGCGCCGGAGCGGGGTCATACAATGAGCAGTTCTTC.

The count of this clone is one. This chain links TRBV19 with TRBJ1-4; 10 bases fit TRBD1. The J segment lost 7 bases and the V segment lost 5 bases, leaving 7 bases of the junction unmatched. Germline V CDR1 and CDR2: LNHDA, SQIVND (reference sequence). The CDR3 consists of 15 residues. The CDR3: CASSFRDRGFEKLFF. Here the CDR3 DNA reads TGTGCCAGTAGTTTCCGGGACAGGGGATTTGAAAAACTGTTTTTT.

This clone was counted only a few times. V is TRBV5-6 and J is TRBJ2-7, with D hard to call. This CDR3 is built from 14 residues. Germline V gene sequence: CDR1 SGHDT, CDR2 YYEEEE. With 4 bases removed from V and 0 bases from J, the gap between germline ends came to 11 bases. CDR3 amino acids: CASSARLISYEQYF. The CDR3 coding sequence is TGTGCCAGCAGCGCTCGACTGATCTCCTACGAGCAGTACTTC.

The DNA of the CDR3 is TGTGCCAGCAGCTTAGACGGGACTAGCGGGGAGGCAGATACGCAGTATTTT. It yields the protein CASSLDGTSGEADTQYF. This chain uses TRBV7-2 with TRBJ2-3; 13 positions match TRBD2. Germline CDR1 reads SGHTA; CDR2 reads FQGNSA. The trim removed 1 base at V and 4 bases at J, leaving 5 bases unmatched. This CDR3 spans 17 amino acids.

V and J are TRBV11-2 and TRBJ1-1; tentative D call: TRBD1 (5 bases). This CDR3 contains 17 residues. Germline V gives CDR1 SGHAT, CDR2 FQNNGV. The V end lost 7 bases, the J end lost 3 bases, and 24 bases lay between the germline ends. The CDR3 is CASTYRGFVREDTEAFF. DNA for the CDR3: TGTGCCAGCACCTATAGAGGATTTGTCAGGGAGGACACTGAAGCTTTCTTT.

The chain is built from TRBV6-1 and TRBJ1-5, with D perhaps TRBD1 (6 bases). This CDR3 has 14 residues. Trimming removed 1 base from V and 5 bases from J, with 9 bases in between. Germline V gene sequence: CDR1 MNHNS, CDR2 SASEGT. CDR3: CASSEGTAYQPQHF. The CDR3, as DNA: TGTGCCAGCAGTGAAGGGACAGCATATCAGCCCCAGCATTTT.

The chain couples TRBV19 to TRBJ2-2; 11 bases line up with TRBD2. V was clipped by 7 bases and J by 2 bases; unmatched bases: 15. CDR1 is LNHDA and CDR2 is SQIVND in the germline V gene (reference sequence). The CDR3 is 19 amino acids. The CDR3 is CASKGSSGGYRINTGELFF. The DNA of the CDR3 is TGTGCCAGTAAGGGGTCTAGCGGGGGGTACCGTATAAACACCGGGGAGCTGTTTTTT.

The chain employs TRBV6-5 and TRBJ1-1, with TRBD1 as a possible D gene (6 bases). The germline V gene encodes CDR1 MNHEY and CDR2 SVGAGI. CDR3 length: 13 residues. Deletions cut 8 bases from V and 1 base from J, with 11 bases between. CDR3 in DNA: TGTGCCAGCCGGCTGACAGGGAACACTGAAGCTTTCTTT. Translating gives CASRLTGNTEAFF.

J is TRBJ1-2 and V is TRBV4-3; TRBD1 is a possible D gene (5 bases). CDR3 length equals 16 residues. The V gene lost 0 bases and the J gene lost 1 base, with 12 bases spanning the gap. Germline V gene data show CDR1 as LGHNA and CDR2 as YSLEER. CDR3: CASSQDGRGGNYGYTF. CDR3 DNA: TGCGCCAGCAGCCAAGATGGGAGGGGAGGTAACTATGGCTACACCTTC.

V gene TRBV28 combines with J gene TRBJ2-2; 9 bases align to TRBD1. The trim removed 6 bases at V and 6 bases at J, leaving 11 bases unmatched. Germline loops: CDR1 MDHEN, CDR2 SYDVKM. The CDR3 length is 16 residues. The CDR3 region is CASRSAGTGYSGELFF. The DNA for the CDR3 is TGTGCCAGCAGATCTGCCGGGACAGGGTATTCCGGGGAGCTGTTTTTT.

V gene TRBV5-4 combines with J gene TRBJ2-6, with D possibly matching TRBD1 (6 bases). Germline lookup yields CDR1 SGHNT and CDR2 YYREEE (reference sequence). This CDR3 has 14 amino acids. The V gene lost 4 bases and the J gene lost 1 base, with 6 bases spanning the gap. The CDR3 DNA is TGTGCCAGCAGCCAGGGGTCTGGGGCCAACGTCCTGACTTTC. Its protein is CASSQGSGANVLTF.

The gene calls are TRBV15 and TRBJ1-1; a weak D match, TRBD1 (5 bases). This CDR3 comprises 14 residues. Looked up from germline, CDR1 is LNHNV and CDR2 is YYDKDF (reference sequence). V lost 6 bases, J lost 1 base, and 12 bases lay in between. The CDR3 nucleotides read TGTGCCACCAGAGGAGGGGACCGGAACACTGAAGCTTTCTTT. This translates into CATRGGDRNTEAFF.

This chain joins TRBV30 and TRBJ1-3; no firm D call. V was shortened by 2 bases and J by 0 bases, with 8 bases between the two germline ends. Germline V lookup: CDR1 GTSNPN, CDR2 SVGIG (reference sequence). The CDR3 has 14 amino acids. CDR3 region: CAWSIGNSGNTIYF. In DNA, the CDR3 is TGTGCCTGGAGTATCGGTAACTCTGGAAACACCATATATTTT.